One T cell receptor beta chain is described in this entry. Many counts were recorded for this clonotype. The clone's antigen remains unknown. Base qualities are missing; no much larger clone stands one base away. These data come from a study of T cell repertoires in cytomegalovirus infection (dated by TCRdb to the late 2010s). Study-wide context: Donor HLA type was relevant to the analysis, because carriage of CMV infection together with the matching HLA type was indicated by public TCR beta signatures. What the study reported, not specific to this receptor: In both this cohort and an independent roughly 330-donor cohort, the cumulative frequency of public TCR beta family members distinguished carriers of CMV infection plus the relevant HLA type. The ex vivo response was dominated by HLA-C-restricted CMV-specific TCR beta clonotypes, which also provided the single most frequent clonotype in two of eight donors.

Sequencing was performed on an Illumina HiSeq 1500. The public reads were run again by TCRdb, first through fastp at Q25 and then through MiXCR, and only productive beta chains were kept. Each entry is one CDR3 protein sequence, shown with its most common DNA and genes. Here the sample has around 450,000 distinct CDR3 sequences; 31% occur a single time. Together, the top ten hold about 13% of the sample. The specimen sequenced was PBMCs. This receptor was taken from a human donor in good health (CMV status not recorded). Some clones in this sample may be carry-over from other donors' samples.

The DNA is TGTGCCAGGAACTCACCCTGTGGTGAAAAACTGTTTTTT. It encodes CARNSPCGEKLFF. The sequence joins TRBV7-3 to TRBJ1-4; a confident D gene designation cannot be given. Measured from the cysteine to the phenylalanine, the CDR3 is 13 residues long. The CDR3 DNA has 39 bases and is translated from base 1. As encoded in the germline V gene, CDR1 is SGHTA while CDR2 is FQGTGA. V loses 9 bases of germline sequence and J loses 7 bases, and the interval between the two ends is 15 bases. Reference TRBV7-3 and TRBJ1-4 proteins supply the regions before and after the CDR3; the full variable domain is: GAGVSQTPSNKVTEKGKYVELRCDPISGHTALYWYRQSLGQGPEFLIYFQGTGAADDSGLPNDRFFAVRPEGSVSTLKIQRTERGDSAVYLCARNSPCGEKLFFGSGTQLSVL.